This record looks at one T cell receptor beta chain sequence and its context. Its antigen remains undetermined. No much larger clone exists at a distance of one base, and base qualities are not known. The sample comes from a study of OX40 agonist ivuxolimab in advanced cancers. Broadly, across the study: Ivuxolimab, which targeted the costimulatory receptor OX40 (CD134), was an agonistic, fully human IgG2 monoclonal antibody. In the dose-escalation cohort, 75% to 85% of patients were male, and the mean age was around 60 years with a range of about 20 to 80. Prior anti-PD-1, anti-PD-L1 or anti-CTLA-4 therapy was permitted, and checkpoint inhibitors had been received by more than 35% of dose-escalation patients. The monotherapy dose-escalation portion (N ≈ 55 patients) of the phase I ivuxolimab trial is reported in the paper. Partial responses occurred in three dose-escalation patients: two with cutaneous melanoma and one with hepatocellular carcinoma. Of the approximately 54 patients in dose escalation, about 19 had hepatocellular carcinoma, some 15 had melanoma, 9 had renal cell carcinoma and 9 had head and neck cancer. Intravenous ivuxolimab was administered to patients every 2 weeks at six dose levels: 0.01, 0.1, 0.3, 1.5, 3 and 10 mg/kg. The purpose of peripheral TCRbeta sequencing was to test whether ivuxolimab changed TCR sequence diversity and led to clonal T-cell expansion.

The full study reports these points: Clonal expansion of both CD4+ and CD8+ blood T cells was observed from baseline to week 6 at doses 0.1 to 3.0 mg/kg. On average, CD8+ T cells showed more expanded clones than CD4+ T cells after ivuxolimab. Low levels of normalized T-cell clonal expansion were also shown by some nonresponding patients. In partial responders in the 0.1-3.0 mg/kg groups, normalized peripheral clonal expansion was found to be among the lowest, especially among CD8+ T cells. Which antigens the clonally expanded peripheral T cells were specific for was not determined.

For sequencing of the TCRbeta CDR3 region, genomic DNA was extracted from the sorted cells. TCRbeta CDR3 regions were sequenced using the immunoSEQ Assay. TCRdb holds this immuneACCESS table with in-frame rearrangements only. Some clones are missing; in checked studies, unresolved V genes explain under half, and the rest has no known cause. This sample comprises more than 40,000 clones, about 88% of them detected only once. Around 11% of the sample goes to the ten largest clones. Patients with autoimmune disease history or receiving systemic immunosuppression were excluded from the trial. Peripheral blood for TCR sequencing was collected from all dose cohorts at baseline, on cycle 4 day 1, and on cycle 7 day 1. Samples were obtained from an open-label, multicenter, first-in-human phase I dose-escalation trial of ivuxolimab. Adults with locally advanced or metastatic head and neck squamous cell, hepatocellular, melanoma or renal cell carcinoma were enrolled in the trial. Before TCR sequencing, CD4+ T cells and CD8+ T cells from peripheral blood were sorted into separate populations.

The CDR3, cysteine through phenylalanine, is 14 amino acids long. The DNA shown is the 42-base CDR3, in frame from base 1. As encoded in the germline V gene, CDR1 is SGHRS while CDR2 is YFSETQ. V is pruned by 4 bases and J by 4 bases, leaving 7 bases of the junction without a gene match. The specimen comprised CD4+ or CD8+ T cells sorted from blood, sampled in a trial of the OX40 agonist ivuxolimab. The V and J segments used are TRBV5-1 and TRBJ2-7, with TRBD2 identical over 8 junction bases. The clonotype originates from an adult with an advanced solid tumor such as melanoma, head and neck, liver or kidney cancer. The CDR3 sequence is CASSPTGGTYEQYF. The DNA is TGCGCCAGCAGCCCCACGGGGGGGACTTACGAGCAGTACTTC. Beyond the CDR3, the reference TRBV5-1 and TRBJ2-7 genes provide the residues; the full variable domain reads: KAGVTQTPRYLIKTRGQQVTLSCSPISGHRSVSWYQQTPGQGLQFLFEYFSETQRNKGNFPGRFSGRQFSNSRSEMNVSTLELGDSALYLCASSPTGGTYEQYFGPGTRLTVT.